This T cell receptor beta chain was documented in a study of T cells in Graves' hyperthyroidism and ophthalmopathy. Study-wide points: The blood repertoire included most of the expanded thyroid clonotypes above 0.001. Ophthalmopathy was predicted by the model a median of about 6.5 months ahead of onset.

What was amplified from RNA transcripts were TCR beta CDR3 regions. The TCR CDR3 was amplified in a first-round RT-PCR using the HTBI primer set. TCRdb re-analysed the multiplex PCR reads in MiXCR, keeping a single row per CDR3 protein. The data hold some 440,000 distinct CDR3 sequences, with 15% to 19% observed a single time. Germline assignment: CDR1 KGHSH and CDR2 LQKENI. This CDR3 spans 13 amino acids. After removal of 9 bases from V and 3 bases from J, the junction contained 8 bases not matched to a gene. Many counts were recorded for this clonotype. As yet, its antigen is unknown. The sample consisted of blood. This chain connects TRBV18 to TRBJ2-7, with 7 bases lining up with TRBD1. This sequence was found in a young woman with Graves' hyperthyroidism. The CDR3: CASHDRDRYEQYF. The CDR3 DNA follows: TGTGCCAGTCACGACAGGGACCGCTACGAGCAGTACTTC.